These 17 T cell receptor beta chains were all obtained from the same sample, sequenced in a study of T cell changes during pregnancy in multiple sclerosis. The repertoire was sequenced with immunoSEQ multiplex PCR; TCRdb's copy has only in-frame clones and lacks some. The sample contains just under 70,000 clones, about 90% of which appear only once. Specimen: peripheral blood, collected in the second trimester of pregnancy. Receptor source: a female donor with multiple sclerosis, enrolled in a pregnancy study.

The genes are TRBV7-9 and TRBJ2-2, with 7 bases lining up with TRBD1. Looked up from germline, CDR1 is SEHNR and CDR2 is FQNEAQ (reference sequence). This CDR3 region has 14 residues. The V gene end was trimmed by 4 bases and the J gene end by 6 bases; junction bases not matched to a gene: 5. CDR3 coding DNA: TGTGCCAGCAGCTATAGAACAGGGGCCGGGGAGCTGTTTTTT. It is translated as CASSYRTGAGELFF.

The chain carries TRBV7-3 and TRBJ2-1; tentative D call: TRBD1 (6 bases). Trimming took off 3 bases at V and 15 bases at J, with 15 bases between the two ends. Germline assignment: CDR1 SGHTA and CDR2 FQGTGA. The CDR3 is 12 amino acids. CDR3 sequence (DNA): TGTGCCAGCAGCTTTGGGGGCGGCCGCGCGTTCTTC. Amino acids: CASSFGGGRAFF.

This chain connects TRBV5-4 to TRBJ2-6; unclear D gene. Germline values: CDR1 SGHNT, CDR2 YYREEE (reference sequence). The CDR3 is made up of 17 amino acids. V lost 2 bases and J lost 0, with 12 bases in between. In DNA form, the CDR3 reads TGTGCCAGCAGCTTAGCCCTACCCGTCTCTGGGGCCAACGTCCTGACTTTC. Translating gives CASSLALPVSGANVLTF. Full variable domain (missing parts from reference TRBV5-4 and TRBJ2-6): ETGVTQSPTHLIKTRGQQVTLRCSSQSGHNTVSWYQQALGQGPQFIFQYYREEENGRGNFPPRFSGLQFPNYSSELNVNALELDDSALYLCASSLALPVSGANVLTFGAGSRLTVL.

The V and J genes are TRBV6-6 and TRBJ2-1, with 9 bases lining up with TRBD1. V lost 8 bases and J lost 10; bases outside the gene matches: 12. The CDR3 extends over 14 amino acids. Germline lookup yields CDR1 MNHNY and CDR2 SVGAGI (reference sequence). Here the CDR3 reads CASDKGQGYREQFF. Here the CDR3 DNA reads TGTGCCAGCGATAAAGGACAGGGGTATCGGGAGCAGTTCTTC.

This chain joins TRBV4-1 and TRBJ2-5, with no clear D. The V end lost 3 bases, the J end lost 5 bases, and 7 bases lay between the germline ends. This CDR3 contains 12 residues. Germline V gene lookup returns CDR1 MGHRA and CDR2 YSYEKL. The CDR3 region is CASSHRGETQYF. Written as DNA, the CDR3 is TGCGCCAGCAGCCACCGAGGCGAGACCCAGTACTTC.

This clone was counted once. The rearrangement uses TRBV12-2 and TRBJ1-2. TRBV12-2 is annotated as a pseudogene. CDR3 length: 12 amino acids. The CDR3 DNA reads as TGTGCAAGGCGATTCATACCCAAGGGCTACACCTTC. This encodes CARRFIPKGYTF.

This rearrangement joins TRBV4-3 to TRBJ2-2; 12 bases match TRBD1. Germline CDR1 LGHNA, CDR2 YSLEER. The CDR3 extends over 19 amino acids. After removal of 0 bases from V and 3 bases from J, the junction contained 8 bases not matched to a gene. In nucleotides, the CDR3 is TGCGCCAGCAGCCAAGATACGGGACAGGGGGCCGGACACACCGGGGAGCTGTTTTTT. It codes for CASSQDTGQGAGHTGELFF.

The chain recombines TRBV7-9 with TRBJ2-5, with 15 bases that match TRBD2. The CDR3 contains 17 residues. CDR1 is SEHNR and CDR2 is FQNEAQ in the germline V gene (reference sequence). V gave up 3 bases and J gave up 4 bases; unmatched junction bases: 6. The CDR3 DNA reads TGTGCCAGCAGCTTGGGACTAGCGGGGGGCGCTTCAGAGACCCAGTACTTC. Translation gives CASSLGLAGGASETQYF.

The chain links TRBV13 to TRBJ2-7; 8 bases are shared with TRBD1. The length of the CDR3 is 16 residues. The V and J ends lost 5 bases and 0 bases, in that order; junction bases with no gene match: 9. The germline CDR1 and CDR2 sequences are PRHDT and FYEKMQ (reference sequence). The CDR3 sequence: CASSPTGQGSSYEQYF. In DNA form, the CDR3 reads TGTGCCAGCAGCCCAACCGGACAGGGAAGCTCCTACGAGCAGTACTTC. Full variable domain (missing parts from reference TRBV13 and TRBJ2-7): AAGVIQSPRHLIKEKRETATLKCYPIPRHDTVYWYQQGPGQDPQFLISFYEKMQSDKGSIPDRFSAQQFSDYHSELNMSSLELGDSALYFCASSPTGQGSSYEQYFGPGTRLTVT.

J is TRBJ1-2 and V is TRBV29-1; 8 bases are a match to TRBD1. V was pared by 6 bases and J by 1 base, with 10 bases of the junction left unmatched. Germline CDR1 SQVTM, CDR2 ANQGSEA. This CDR3 is 15 amino acids long. Here the CDR3 reads CSVGDRGPINYGYTF. CDR3 sequence (DNA): TGCAGCGTGGGAGACAGGGGACCGATTAACTATGGCTACACCTTC.

The chain links TRBV27 to TRBJ1-1; no clear D. CDR1 is MNHEY and CDR2 is SMNVEV in the germline V gene (reference sequence). V dropped 8 bases and J dropped 1 base, with 20 bases sitting between them. The CDR3 has 16 residues. CDR3 bases: TGTGCCAGCGCCCTAGGAGGGTTCCATGAGAACACTGAAGCTTTCTTT. This codes for CASALGGFHENTEAFF.

The rearrangement joins TRBV5-1 to TRBJ1-3; no clear D gene. V was trimmed by 2 bases and J by 1 base, leaving 7 bases between them. Germline values: CDR1 SGHRS, CDR2 YFSETQ. The CDR3 loop spans 14 amino acids. The CDR3 reads CASSFSGSGNTIYF. CDR3 bases: TGCGCCAGCAGCTTCTCAGGATCTGGAAACACCATATATTTT.

This chain uses TRBV4-3 with TRBJ2-7; D is unresolved. The CDR3 extends over 15 amino acids. Trimming left V 0 bases short and J 0 bases short, with 9 bases between. Germline CDR1 reads LGHNA; CDR2 reads YSLEER. Here the CDR3 DNA reads TGCGCCAGCAGCCAAGAACCAATGAGCTCCTACGAGCAGTACTTC. Amino acid sequence: CASSQEPMSSYEQYF.

The rearrangement links TRBV23-1 to TRBJ1-1; 8 bases are shared with TRBD1. TRBV23-1 is an ORF; its function is uncertain. CDR3 length equals 16 residues. Trimming removed 4 bases from V and 4 bases from J; junction bases left unmatched: 11. As DNA, the CDR3 is TGCGCCAGCAGTCCAACAGGGGGTAAAGATGCCACTGAAGCTTTCTTT. Amino acid sequence: CASSPTGGKDATEAFF.

CDR3 sequence (DNA): TGCAGCGTTGGGGACAGGGGAGGAGAGACCCAGTACTTC. Amino acid sequence: CSVGDRGGETQYF. This chain connects TRBV29-1 to TRBJ2-5, with 10 bases matching TRBD1. Per the germline V gene, CDR1 is SQVTM and CDR2 is ANQGSEA. The CDR3 totals 13 residues. The junction had 3 bases not matched to a gene; V was cut back by 4 bases and J by 4 bases. Full variable domain (missing parts from reference TRBV29-1 and TRBJ2-5): SAVISQKPSRDICQRGTSLTIQCQVDSQVTMMFWYRQQPGQSLTLIATANQGSEATYESGFVIDKFPISRPNLTFSTLTVSNMSPEDSSIYLCSVGDRGGETQYFGPGTRLLVL.

This chain joins TRBV19 and TRBJ2-3; 8 bases match TRBD2. Germline V gene sequence: CDR1 LNHDA, CDR2 SQIVND (reference sequence). The CDR3 length is 14 residues. J lost 1 base, V lost 6 bases, and 3 bases had no gene match. In DNA, the CDR3 is TGTGCCAGTAGGTCAGCGGGGGGCACAGATACGCAGTATTTT. This sequence encodes CASRSAGGTDTQYF.

Points on this clone: The CDR3 carries no conserved terminal phenylalanine or tryptophan, so it likely arises from a read error. V and J are TRBV5-4 and TRBJ1-1; a weak D match, TRBD1 (6 bases). Germline V gives CDR1 SGHNT, CDR2 YYREEE (reference sequence). The CDR3 extends over 14 amino acids. V lost 0 bases and J lost 7, with 13 bases in between. The CDR3 DNA reads as TGTGCCAGCAGCTTGGTCGGGACACCTATTGAAGCTTTCCTT. Its translation: CASSLVGTPIEAFL.